Sample share makes the clone carrying this TCR gamma chain large (0.1 to 1%). TCRdb re-called clones from the reads using CATT. The sample includes about 770 gamma-chain clones, under 2.5% of them seen just once. This sample is drawn from a study of gamma-delta chains in newborns, infants, children. Study summary: Microbial exposure reportedly drives polyclonal innate γδ T cell expansion after birth.

V was clipped by 2 bases and J by 4 bases; unmatched bases: 13. Germline CDR1 and CDR2: EGSNGY and YDSYNSKV. This CDR3 spans 17 amino acids. Sample: blood. The sequence derives from a child who was a newborn, infant or young child, either healthy, febrile or measles-vaccinated (not recorded which). The chain carries TRGV2 and TRGJP1. The CDR3 coding sequence is TGTGCCACCTGGGACGCCTCAAAATGGGGCACTGGTTGGTTCAAGATATTT. It specifies CATWDASKWGTGWFKIF.